These T cell receptor beta chains were read from a single sample in a study of beta chain features in type 1 diabetes. Data came from immunoSEQ multiplex PCR; TCRdb stores just in-frame clones and leaves some out. The table includes tens of thousands of clones, approximately 59% detected once. The specimen sequenced was Tregs from blood. These TCRs come from a woman under 30 in good health. Both conserved end residues are part of each CDR3. The D gene is left open where the match is weak. Part of the rows lack a size; the others show once, few, many or a class for expanded clones.

d_call clone_size cdr3_length j_call v_call cdr3_nt cdr3_aa
NA medium-sized 15 TRBJ2-6 TRBV5-4 TGTGCCAGCAGCTCCGACAGCTCTGGGGCCAACGTCCTGACTTTC CASSSDSSGANVLTF
NA NA 11 TRBJ2-1 TRBV20-1 TGCAGTGCCTCCCGGGACAATGAGCAGTTCTTC CSASRDNEQFF
TRBD2 NA 16 TRBJ2-5 TRBV5-1 TGCGCCAGCAGCTCCTACGGGAGGGGTCAGGACGAGACCCAGTACTTC CASSSYGRGQDETQYF
NA few 13 TRBJ1-2 TRBV5-1 TGCGCCAGCAGCCTCGACAGGATCGGTGGCTACACCTTC CASSLDRIGGYTF
TRBD1 few 16 TRBJ1-5 TRBV6-5 TGTGCCAGCAGTTACTCTGGGCCAGGGGGCCATCAGCCCCAGCATTTT CASSYSGPGGHQPQHF
TRBD1 medium-sized 15 TRBJ2-6 TRBV11-1 TGTGCCAGCAGCTCGGACAGGGTTTGGGCCAACGTCCTGACTTTC CASSSDRVWANVLTF
NA NA 16 TRBJ1-6 TRBV2 TGTGCCAGCAGTGGACTTAGAGGGACCTATAATTCACCCCTCCACTTT CASSGLRGTYNSPLHF
TRBD2 NA 16 TRBJ2-1 TRBV7-9 TGTGCCAGCAGCTTAGGACTAGCGGGAGTGGGGGCTGAGCAGTTCTTC CASSLGLAGVGAEQFF
TRBD1 NA 14 TRBJ2-5 TRBV25-1 TGTGCCAGCAGCCAAACAGGGGCTGGGGAGACCCAGTACTTC CASSQTGAGETQYF
TRBD1 few 14 TRBJ1-3 TRBV18 TGTGCCAGCTCACGGACAGGATCTGGAAACACCATATATTTT CASSRTGSGNTIYF
NA medium-sized 15 TRBJ2-7 TRBV19 TGTGCCAGTAGTATATCTGCGCCCATCCCCTACGAGCAGTACTTC CASSISAPIPYEQYF
TRBD2 NA 16 TRBJ2-5 TRBV5-5 TGTGCCAGCAGCCCCCCGGGACTAGCGGCTCAAGAGACCCAGTACTTC CASSPPGLAAQETQYF
NA NA 14 TRBJ1-6 TRBV7-8 TGTGCCAGCAGGGTCGACAGGATCAATTCACCCCTCCACTTT CASRVDRINSPLHF
TRBD1 once 17 TRBJ1-5 TRBV7-2 TGTGCCAGCAGCCAGACAGGGATACCTAGGGGCAATCAGCCCCAGCATTTT CASSQTGIPRGNQPQHF
NA NA 15 TRBJ2-6 TRBV10-3 TGTGCCATCAGAAACGGGGAATCTGGGGCCAACGTCCTGACTTTC CAIRNGESGANVLTF
NA NA 17 TRBJ2-7 TRBV4-2 TGTGCCAGCAGCCGACAAGGTGAGGGAAGAGTATCCTACGAGCAGTACTTC CASSRQGEGRVSYEQYF
TRBD1 NA 15 TRBJ2-7 TRBV19 TGTGCCAGTAGGGCGACAGGGGCCAGCTCCTACGAGCAGTACTTC CASRATGASSYEQYF
TRBD1 few 14 TRBJ2-5 TRBV11-2 TGTGCCAGCAGCCGACAGGGGGTGGGAGAGACCCAGTACTTC CASSRQGVGETQYF
TRBD1 NA 16 TRBJ1-2 TRBV18 TGTGCCAGCTCACCACCTAACTTTGACAGGGGCCATGGCTACACCTTC CASSPPNFDRGHGYTF
TRBD1 NA 14 TRBJ1-5 TRBV4-1 TGCGCCAGCAGCCGCGGGACAGTAAATCAGCCCCAGCATTTT CASSRGTVNQPQHF
NA NA 15 TRBJ1-2 TRBV7-9 TGTGCCAGCAGCTCCTCCGAGACAGGTTTATATGGCTACACCTTC CASSSSETGLYGYTF